The clone carrying this TCR beta chain was observed a few times. Its specificity is unknown. The study recruited healthy Caucasian donors from Russia who were aged about 6 to 90. The data were obtained in a study of blood T cells in healthy people across ages. The study, taken as a whole, reports: Greater diversity and more naive CD4+ cells were seen in long-lived donors than in aged donors. Conclusively comparing naive with antigen-experienced cells was impossible with unsorted PBMCs. Per-million-T-cell TCR beta diversity fell roughly linearly with age.

Together with a sample-barcoded 5' primer, a J-beta primer mix was included in a second PCR lasting about 7 to 12 cycles. TCRdb fed the 5' RACE reads into MiXCR, producing one record per CDR3 protein. The data contain 800,000 to 1,000,000 distinct CDR3 sequences, around 48% of them seen just once; the ten biggest clones take up around an eighth. V was clipped by 6 bases and J by 6 bases; unmatched bases: 13. This CDR3 has 17 residues. CDR1 is MNHEY, CDR2 SMNVEV, per germline (reference sequence). This receptor was obtained from a man between 25 and 39 years old in good health. This chain joins TRBV27 and TRBJ2-1; TRBD2 matches 11 bases. Sequenced: blood. The CDR3, as DNA: TGTGCCAGCAGCCGTCACCTCCTAGCGGGGGGAGGCAATGAGCAGTTCTTC. Translating gives CASSRHLLAGGGNEQFF.